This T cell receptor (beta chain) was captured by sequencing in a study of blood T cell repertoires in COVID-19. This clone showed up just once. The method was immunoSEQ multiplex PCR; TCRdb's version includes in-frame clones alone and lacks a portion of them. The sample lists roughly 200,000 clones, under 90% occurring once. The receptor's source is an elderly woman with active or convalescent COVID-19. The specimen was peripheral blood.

The CDR3: CASSLGGGYTF. For the CDR3, the DNA is TGTGCCAGCAGTTTAGGCGGTGGCTACACCTTC. This chain uses TRBV12-3 or TRBV12-4 with TRBJ1-2; the D is unclear. This CDR3 region has 11 residues. The V end lost 1 base, the J end lost 7 bases, and 4 bases lay between the germline ends.